A single TCR beta chain is shown here with its context. Its antigen is not identified. This sample stems from a study of blood T cells in healthy people across ages. The CDR3 is made up of 17 amino acids. Healthy Caucasian individuals from Russia aged about 6 to 90 served as donors. Sample-barcoded 5' priming and a J-beta primer mix drove a second PCR of roughly 6 to 12 cycles. TCRdb re-called the 5' RACE reads with MiXCR, one entry per CDR3 protein. The data contain 2 million or so distinct CDR3 sequences, roughly 49% of them singletons. Study observations and caveats: Long-lived donors carried more naive CD4+ cells and greater diversity than aged donors.

This sequence originates from a woman in her 40s in good health. The specimen sequenced was blood. The chain is built from TRBV21-1 and TRBJ1-2; the DNA was not used to check the table's D call, TRBD1. TRBV21-1 represents a pseudogene. CDR3 amino acids: CASSAHRGGAGNYGYTF. In DNA form, the CDR3 reads TGTGCCAGCAGCGCTCATAGGGGGGGCGCAGGCAACTATGGCTACACCTTC.